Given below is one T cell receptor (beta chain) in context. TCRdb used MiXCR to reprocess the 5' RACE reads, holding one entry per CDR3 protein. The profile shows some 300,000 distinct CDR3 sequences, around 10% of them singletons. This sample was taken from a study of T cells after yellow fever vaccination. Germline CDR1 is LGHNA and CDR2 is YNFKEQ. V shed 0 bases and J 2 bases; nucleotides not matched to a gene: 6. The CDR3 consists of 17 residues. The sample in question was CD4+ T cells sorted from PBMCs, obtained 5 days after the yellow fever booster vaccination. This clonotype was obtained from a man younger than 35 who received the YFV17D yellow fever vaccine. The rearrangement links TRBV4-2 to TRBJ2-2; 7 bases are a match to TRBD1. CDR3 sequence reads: CASSQDPGQTNTGELFF. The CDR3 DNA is TGTGCCAGCAGCCAAGACCCGGGACAGACTAACACCGGGGAGCTGTTTTTT.